This T cell receptor beta chain was identified during a study of low-dose radiotherapy and immunotherapy resistance in tumors. Time point defined: after trial treatment. As for treatment: LDRT plus nivolumab, ipilimumab, low-dose cyclophosphamide and aspirin (RACIN trial). With TRAV- and TRBV-specific primers, first-strand cDNA was made, covering the alpha and beta chains. Both a constant-region primer and a V-primer adapter served to amplify TCRs across about 20 PCR cycles. TCRdb independently ran MiXCR on the reads; one entry per CDR3 protein. The table shows about 97,000 distinct CDR3 sequences, with less than 25% occurring only once. Germline CDR1 is MRHNA and CDR2 is SNTAGT. Trimming removed 5 bases from V and 7 bases from J, with 12 bases in between. This CDR3 is built from 13 residues.

This material consisted of PBMCs, taken after low-dose radiotherapy plus immunotherapy. The source of this sequence is a male donor with prostate cancer. J is TRBJ2-1 and V is TRBV6-4; perhaps D is TRBD1 or TRBD2 (5 bases each). The CDR3 is CASSPGTSNEQFF. Written as DNA, the CDR3 is TGTGCCAGCAGTCCCGGGACCAGTAATGAGCAGTTCTTC.